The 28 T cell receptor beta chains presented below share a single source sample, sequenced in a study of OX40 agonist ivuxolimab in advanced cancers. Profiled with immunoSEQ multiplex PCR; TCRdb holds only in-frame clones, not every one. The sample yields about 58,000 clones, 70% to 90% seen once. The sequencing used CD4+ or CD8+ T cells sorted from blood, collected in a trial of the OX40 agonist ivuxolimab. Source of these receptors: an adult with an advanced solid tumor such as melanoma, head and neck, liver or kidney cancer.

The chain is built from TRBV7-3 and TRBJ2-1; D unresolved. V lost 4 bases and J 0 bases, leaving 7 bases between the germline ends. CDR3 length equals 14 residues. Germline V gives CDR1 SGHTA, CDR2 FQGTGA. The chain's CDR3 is CASSYDISYNEQFF. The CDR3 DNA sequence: TGTGCCAGCAGCTACGACATCTCCTACAATGAGCAGTTCTTC. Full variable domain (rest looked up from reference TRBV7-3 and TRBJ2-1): GAGVSQTPSNKVTEKGKYVELRCDPISGHTALYWYRQSLGQGPEFLIYFQGTGAADDSGLPNDRFFAVRPEGSVSTLKIQRTERGDSAVYLCASSYDISYNEQFFGPGTRLTVL.

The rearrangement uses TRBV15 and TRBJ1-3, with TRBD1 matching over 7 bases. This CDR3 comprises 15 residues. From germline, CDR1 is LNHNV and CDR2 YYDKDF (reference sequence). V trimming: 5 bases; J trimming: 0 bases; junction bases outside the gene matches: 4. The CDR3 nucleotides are TGTGCCACCAGCGACAGGGCCAACTCTGGAAACACCATATATTTT. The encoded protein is CATSDRANSGNTIYF.

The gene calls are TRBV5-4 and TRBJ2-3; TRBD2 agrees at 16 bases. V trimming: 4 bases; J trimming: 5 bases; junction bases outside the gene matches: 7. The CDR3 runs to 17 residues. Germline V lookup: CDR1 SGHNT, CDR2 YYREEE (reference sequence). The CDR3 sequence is CASSPGLAGGPGDTQYF. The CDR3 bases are TGTGCCAGCAGCCCGGGACTAGCGGGAGGGCCAGGAGATACGCAGTATTTT.

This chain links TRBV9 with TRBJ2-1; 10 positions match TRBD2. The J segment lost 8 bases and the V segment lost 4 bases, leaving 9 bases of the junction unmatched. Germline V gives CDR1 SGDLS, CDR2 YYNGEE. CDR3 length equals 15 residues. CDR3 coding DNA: TGTGCCAGCAGCTCCCAAAGGACTAGCGGAGATGAGCAGTTCTTC. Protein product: CASSSQRTSGDEQFF.

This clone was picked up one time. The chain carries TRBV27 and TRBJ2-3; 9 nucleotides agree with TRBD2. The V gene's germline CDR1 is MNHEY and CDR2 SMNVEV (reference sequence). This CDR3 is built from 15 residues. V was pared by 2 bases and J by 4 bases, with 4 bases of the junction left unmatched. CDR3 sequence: CASSLGREGADTQYF. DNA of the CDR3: TGTGCCAGCAGTTTAGGGCGGGAGGGGGCAGATACGCAGTATTTT.

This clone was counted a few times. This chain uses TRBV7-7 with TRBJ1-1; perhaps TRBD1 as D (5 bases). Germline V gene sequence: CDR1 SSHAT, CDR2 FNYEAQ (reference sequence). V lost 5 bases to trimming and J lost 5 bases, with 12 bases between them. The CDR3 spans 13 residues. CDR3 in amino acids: CASSTGPGTEAFF. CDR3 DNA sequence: TGTGCCAGCAGCACGGGACCCGGGACTGAAGCTTTCTTT. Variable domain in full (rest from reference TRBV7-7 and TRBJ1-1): GAGVSQSPRYKVTKRGQDVTLRCDPISSHATLYWYQQALGQGPEFLTYFNYEAQPDKSGLPSDRFSAERPEGSISTLTIQRTEQRDSAMYRCASSTGPGTEAFFGQGTRLTVV.

CDR3 sequence reads: CASSEYSGALTDTQYF. The CDR3 bases are TGTGCCAGCAGCGAATACAGCGGGGCCCTTACGGATACGCAGTATTTT. V usage is TRBV9 and J usage is TRBJ2-3; 7 bases line up with TRBD2. Germline CDR1 SGDLS, CDR2 YYNGEE. The CDR3 contains 16 residues. The junction had 13 bases not matched to a gene; V was cut back by 3 bases and J by 6 bases.

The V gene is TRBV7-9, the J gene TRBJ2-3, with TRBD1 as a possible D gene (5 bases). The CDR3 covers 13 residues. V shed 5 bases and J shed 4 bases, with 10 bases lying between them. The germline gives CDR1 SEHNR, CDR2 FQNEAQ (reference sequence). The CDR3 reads CASSAQGSDTQYF. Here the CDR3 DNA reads TGTGCCAGCAGCGCCCAGGGTTCAGATACGCAGTATTTT. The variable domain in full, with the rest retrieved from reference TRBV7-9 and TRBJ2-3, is DTGVSQNPRHKITKRGQNVTFRCDPISEHNRLYWYRQTLGQGPEFLTYFQNEAQLEKSRLLSDRFSAERPKGSFSTLEIQRTEQGDSAMYLCASSAQGSDTQYFGPGTRLTVL.

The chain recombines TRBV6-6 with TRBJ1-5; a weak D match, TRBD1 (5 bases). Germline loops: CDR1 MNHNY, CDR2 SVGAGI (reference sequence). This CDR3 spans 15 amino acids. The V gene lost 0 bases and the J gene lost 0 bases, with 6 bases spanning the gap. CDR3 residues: CASSYSGGSNQPQHF. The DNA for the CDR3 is TGTGCCAGCAGTTACTCCGGGGGTAGCAATCAGCCCCAGCATTTT.

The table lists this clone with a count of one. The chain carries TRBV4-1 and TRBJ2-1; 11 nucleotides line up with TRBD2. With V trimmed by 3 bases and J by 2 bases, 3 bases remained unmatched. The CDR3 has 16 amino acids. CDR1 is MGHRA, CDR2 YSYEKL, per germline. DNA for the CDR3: TGCGCCAGCAGCCACCCGACTAGCGGGGCCTACAATGAGCAGTTCTTC. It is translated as CASSHPTSGAYNEQFF.

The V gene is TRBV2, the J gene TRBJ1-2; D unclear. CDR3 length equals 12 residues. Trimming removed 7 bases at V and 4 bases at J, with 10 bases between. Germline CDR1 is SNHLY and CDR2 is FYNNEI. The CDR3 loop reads CASITGGYGYTF. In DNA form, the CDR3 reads TGTGCCAGCATCACGGGAGGCTATGGCTACACCTTC.

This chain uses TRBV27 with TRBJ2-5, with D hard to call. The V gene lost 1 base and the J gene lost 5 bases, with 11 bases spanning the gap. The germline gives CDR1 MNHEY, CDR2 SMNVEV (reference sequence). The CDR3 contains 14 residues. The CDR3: CASSLLQSGETQYF. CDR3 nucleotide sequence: TGTGCCAGCAGTTTATTACAGTCCGGGGAGACCCAGTACTTC.

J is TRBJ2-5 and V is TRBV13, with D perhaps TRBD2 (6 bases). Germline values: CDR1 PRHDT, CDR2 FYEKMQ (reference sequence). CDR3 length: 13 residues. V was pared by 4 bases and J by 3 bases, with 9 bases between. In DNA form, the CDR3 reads TGTGCCAGCAGCTACGGGACTGAAGAGACCCAGTACTTC. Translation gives CASSYGTEETQYF.

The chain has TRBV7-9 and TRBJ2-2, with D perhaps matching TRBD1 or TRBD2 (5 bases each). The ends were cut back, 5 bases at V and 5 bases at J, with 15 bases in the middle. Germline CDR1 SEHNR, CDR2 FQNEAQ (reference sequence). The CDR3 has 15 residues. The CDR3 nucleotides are TGTGCCAGCAGCCCCTGGGACGGAGAGACCGGGGAGCTGTTTTTT. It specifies CASSPWDGETGELFF.

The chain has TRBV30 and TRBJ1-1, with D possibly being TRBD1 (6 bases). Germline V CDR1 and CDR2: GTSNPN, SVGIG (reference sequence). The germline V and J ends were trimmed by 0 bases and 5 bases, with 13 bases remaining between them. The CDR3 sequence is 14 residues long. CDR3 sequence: CAWSVIGGWTEAFF. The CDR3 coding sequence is TGTGCCTGGAGTGTAATAGGGGGATGGACTGAAGCTTTCTTT. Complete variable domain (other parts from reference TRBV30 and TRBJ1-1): SQTIHQWPATLVQPVGSPLSLECTVEGTSNPNLYWYRQAAGRGLQLLFYSVGIGQISSEVPQNLSASRPQDRQFILSSKKLLLSDSGFYLCAWSVIGGWTEAFFGQGTRLTVV.

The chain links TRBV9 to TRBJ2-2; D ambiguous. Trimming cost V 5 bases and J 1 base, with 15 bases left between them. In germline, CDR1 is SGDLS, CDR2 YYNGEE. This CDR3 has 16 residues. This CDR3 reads CASSGSNSENTGELFF. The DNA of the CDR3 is TGTGCCAGCAGTGGCTCTAACTCCGAGAACACCGGGGAGCTGTTTTTT.

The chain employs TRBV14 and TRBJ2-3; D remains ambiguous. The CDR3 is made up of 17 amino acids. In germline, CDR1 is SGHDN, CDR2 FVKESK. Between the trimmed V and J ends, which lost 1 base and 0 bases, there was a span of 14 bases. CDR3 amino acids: CASSQGRVGSSTDTQYF. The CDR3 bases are TGTGCCAGCAGCCAAGGACGAGTGGGCTCTAGCACAGATACGCAGTATTTT.

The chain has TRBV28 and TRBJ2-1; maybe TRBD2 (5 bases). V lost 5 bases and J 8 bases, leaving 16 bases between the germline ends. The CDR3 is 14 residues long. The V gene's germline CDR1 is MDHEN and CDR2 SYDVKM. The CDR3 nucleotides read TGTGCCAGCAGTCCCGCGGGCCCCCCCTATGAGCAGTTCTTC. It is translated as CASSPAGPPYEQFF.

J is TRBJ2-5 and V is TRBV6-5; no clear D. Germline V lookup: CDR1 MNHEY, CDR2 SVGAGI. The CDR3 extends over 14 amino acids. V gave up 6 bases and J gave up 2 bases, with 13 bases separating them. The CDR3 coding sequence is TGTGCCAGCAGCCCTCTGGAGCTACAAGAGACCCAGTACTTC. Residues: CASSPLELQETQYF.

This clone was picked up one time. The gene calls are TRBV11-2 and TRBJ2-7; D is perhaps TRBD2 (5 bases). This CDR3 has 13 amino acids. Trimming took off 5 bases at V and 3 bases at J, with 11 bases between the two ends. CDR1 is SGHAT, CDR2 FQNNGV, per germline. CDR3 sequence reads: CASSPGLYYEQYF. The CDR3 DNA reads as TGTGCCAGCAGCCCCGGACTTTACTACGAGCAGTACTTC. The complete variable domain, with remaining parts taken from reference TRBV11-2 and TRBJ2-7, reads EAGVAQSPRYKIIEKRQSVAFWCNPISGHATLYWYQQILGQGPKLLIQFQNNGVVDDSQLPKDRFSAERLKGVDSTLKIQPAKLEDSAVYLCASSPGLYYEQYFGPGTRLTVT.

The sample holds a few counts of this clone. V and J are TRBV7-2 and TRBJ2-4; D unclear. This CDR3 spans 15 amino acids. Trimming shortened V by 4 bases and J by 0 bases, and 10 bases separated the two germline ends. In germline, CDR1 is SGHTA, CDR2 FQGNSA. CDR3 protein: CASSSPVLAKNIQYF. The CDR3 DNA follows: TGTGCCAGCAGCTCCCCAGTGCTAGCCAAAAACATTCAGTACTTC.

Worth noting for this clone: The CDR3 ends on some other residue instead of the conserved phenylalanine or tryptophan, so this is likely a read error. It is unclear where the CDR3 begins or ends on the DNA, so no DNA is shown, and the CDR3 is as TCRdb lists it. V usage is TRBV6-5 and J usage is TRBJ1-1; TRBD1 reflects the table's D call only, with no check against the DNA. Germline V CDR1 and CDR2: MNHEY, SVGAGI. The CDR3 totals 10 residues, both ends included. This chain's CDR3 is CASSYSKDRE.

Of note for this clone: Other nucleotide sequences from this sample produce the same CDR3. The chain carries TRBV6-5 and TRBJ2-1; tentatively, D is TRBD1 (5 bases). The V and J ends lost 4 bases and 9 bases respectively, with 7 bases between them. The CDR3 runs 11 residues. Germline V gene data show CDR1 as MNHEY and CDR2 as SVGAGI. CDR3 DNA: TGTGCCAGCAGTTCTAGGGGTGAGCAGTTCTTC. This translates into CASSSRGEQFF.

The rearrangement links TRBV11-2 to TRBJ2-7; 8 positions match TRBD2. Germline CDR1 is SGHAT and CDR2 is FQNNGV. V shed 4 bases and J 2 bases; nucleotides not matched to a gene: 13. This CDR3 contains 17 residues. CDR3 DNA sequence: TGTGCCAGCAGCTCCACCGTGGTGGCGGGAGGCCCCTACGAGCAGTACTTC. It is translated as CASSSTVVAGGPYEQYF. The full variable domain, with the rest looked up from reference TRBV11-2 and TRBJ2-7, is EAGVAQSPRYKIIEKRQSVAFWCNPISGHATLYWYQQILGQGPKLLIQFQNNGVVDDSQLPKDRFSAERLKGVDSTLKIQPAKLEDSAVYLCASSSTVVAGGPYEQYFGPGTRLTVT.

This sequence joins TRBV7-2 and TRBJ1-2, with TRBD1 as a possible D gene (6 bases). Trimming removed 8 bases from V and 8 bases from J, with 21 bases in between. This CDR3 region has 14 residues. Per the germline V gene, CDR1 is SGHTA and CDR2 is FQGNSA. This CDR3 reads CASLTQGLLNGYTF. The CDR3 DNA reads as TGTGCCAGCTTAACACAGGGACTTTTAAACGGCTACACCTTC.

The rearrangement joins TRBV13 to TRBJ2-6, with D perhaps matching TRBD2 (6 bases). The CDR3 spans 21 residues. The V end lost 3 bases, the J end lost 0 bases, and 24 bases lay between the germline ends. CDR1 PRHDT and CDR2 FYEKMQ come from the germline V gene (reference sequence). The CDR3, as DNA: TGTGCCAGCAGCTTCGGTCGGGCAGCGGGCTCGCGTCGCTCTGGGGCCAACGTCCTGACTTTC. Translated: CASSFGRAAGSRRSGANVLTF.

CDR3 coding DNA: TGCAGCGTTTCCCGGACAGGGACTAACTATGGCTACACCTTC. Its protein is CSVSRTGTNYGYTF. This chain links TRBV29-1 with TRBJ1-2, with TRBD1 matching over 8 bases. The CDR3 spans 14 residues. Trimming removed 5 bases from V and 0 bases from J; junction bases left unmatched: 5. The germline gives CDR1 SQVTM, CDR2 ANQGSEA.

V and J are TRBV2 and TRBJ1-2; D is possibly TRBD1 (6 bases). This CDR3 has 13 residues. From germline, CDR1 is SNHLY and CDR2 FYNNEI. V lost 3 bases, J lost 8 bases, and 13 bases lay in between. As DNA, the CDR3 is TGTGCCAGCAGTGAGACGGGGGCACGGGGCTACACCTTC. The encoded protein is CASSETGARGYTF.